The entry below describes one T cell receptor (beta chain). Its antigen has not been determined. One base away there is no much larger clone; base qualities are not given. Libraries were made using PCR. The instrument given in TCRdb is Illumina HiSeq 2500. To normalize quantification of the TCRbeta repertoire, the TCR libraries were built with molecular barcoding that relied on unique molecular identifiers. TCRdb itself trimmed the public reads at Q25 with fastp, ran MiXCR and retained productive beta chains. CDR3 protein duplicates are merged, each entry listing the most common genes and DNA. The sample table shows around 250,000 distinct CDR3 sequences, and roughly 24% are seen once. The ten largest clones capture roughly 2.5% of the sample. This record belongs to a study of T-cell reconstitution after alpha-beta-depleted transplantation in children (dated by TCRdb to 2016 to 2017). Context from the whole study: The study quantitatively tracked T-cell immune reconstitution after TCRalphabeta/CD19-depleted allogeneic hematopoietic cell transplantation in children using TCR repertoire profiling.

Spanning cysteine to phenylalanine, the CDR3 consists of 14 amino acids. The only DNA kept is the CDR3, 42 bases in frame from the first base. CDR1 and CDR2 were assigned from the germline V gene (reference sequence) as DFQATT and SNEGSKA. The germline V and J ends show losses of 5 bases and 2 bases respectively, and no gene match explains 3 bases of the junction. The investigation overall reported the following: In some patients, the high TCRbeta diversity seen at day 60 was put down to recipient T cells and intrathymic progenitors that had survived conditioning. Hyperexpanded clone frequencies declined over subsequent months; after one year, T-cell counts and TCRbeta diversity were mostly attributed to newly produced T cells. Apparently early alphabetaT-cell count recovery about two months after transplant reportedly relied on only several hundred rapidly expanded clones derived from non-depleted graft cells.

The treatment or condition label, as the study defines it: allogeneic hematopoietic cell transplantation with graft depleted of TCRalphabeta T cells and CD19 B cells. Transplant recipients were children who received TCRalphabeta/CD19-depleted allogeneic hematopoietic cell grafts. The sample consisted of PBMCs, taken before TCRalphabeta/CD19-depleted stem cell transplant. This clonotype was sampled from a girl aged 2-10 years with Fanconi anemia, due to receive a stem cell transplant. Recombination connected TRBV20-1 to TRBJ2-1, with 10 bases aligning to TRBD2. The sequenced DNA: TGCAGTGCTTCTAGCGGGGGAACCTACAATGAGCAGTTCTTC. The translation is CSASSGGTYNEQFF.